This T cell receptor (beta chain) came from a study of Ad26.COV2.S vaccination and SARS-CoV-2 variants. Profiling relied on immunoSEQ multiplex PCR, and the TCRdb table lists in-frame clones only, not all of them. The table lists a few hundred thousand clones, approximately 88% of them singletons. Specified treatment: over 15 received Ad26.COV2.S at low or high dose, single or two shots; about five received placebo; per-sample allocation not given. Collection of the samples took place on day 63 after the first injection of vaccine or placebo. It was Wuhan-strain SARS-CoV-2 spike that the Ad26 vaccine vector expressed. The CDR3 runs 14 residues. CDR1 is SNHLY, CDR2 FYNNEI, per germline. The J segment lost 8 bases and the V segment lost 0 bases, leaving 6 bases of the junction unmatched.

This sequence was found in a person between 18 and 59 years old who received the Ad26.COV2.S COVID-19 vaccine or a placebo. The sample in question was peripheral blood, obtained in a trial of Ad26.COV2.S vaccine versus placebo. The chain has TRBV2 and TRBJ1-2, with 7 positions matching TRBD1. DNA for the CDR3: TGTGCCAGCAGTGAAGCACCCAGGGGGACAGGCTACACCTTC. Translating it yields CASSEAPRGTGYTF.